The 27 T cell receptor beta chains listed next were all sequenced from one sample in a study of cytomegalovirus exposure and HLA in healthy donors. It was with 60 Vbeta and 13 Jbeta primers that the PCR ran. The repertoire was sequenced with immunoSEQ multiplex PCR; TCRdb's copy has only in-frame clones and lacks some. Of some 150,000 clones detected, about 9.2% appear once; the ten largest clones hold roughly 7.2%. The specimen sequenced was PBMCs. The receptors were sampled from a woman between 35 and 50 years old in good health and CMV-seropositive.

The chain has TRBV7-9 and TRBJ2-5; D gene ambiguous. Trimming cost V 1 base and J 7 bases, with 7 bases left between them. CDR1 is SEHNR and CDR2 is FQNEAQ in the germline V gene (reference sequence). This CDR3 comprises 12 residues. The DNA for the CDR3 is TGTGCCAGCAGCTTAGAGTCGGGGACCCAGTACTTC. As protein: CASSLESGTQYF.

This clone was found a few times. This chain links TRBV2 with TRBJ1-5; perhaps TRBD1 as D (5 bases). In germline, CDR1 is SNHLY, CDR2 FYNNEI. Trimming removed 5 bases at V and 2 bases at J, with 10 bases between. CDR3 length equals 14 residues. CDR3 amino acids: CASSRGGGNQPQHF. The CDR3 bases are TGTGCCAGCAGTCGGGGGGGTGGCAATCAGCCCCAGCATTTT.

This clone occurred a few times. This rearrangement joins TRBV7-8 to TRBJ2-7, with 9 bases fitting TRBD1. Unmatched junction bases numbered 7, after V lost 3 bases and J lost 7 bases. CDR1 is SGHVS and CDR2 is FQNEAQ in the germline V gene. CDR3 length equals 14 residues. The DNA for the CDR3 is TGTGCCAGCAGCTTCGGGGACAGGGTTGGTGAGCAGTACTTC. Its protein product is CASSFGDRVGEQYF.

The table lists this clone with a few counts. The chain combines TRBV18 with TRBJ1-6; maybe TRBD1 (5 bases). Trimming cost V 2 bases and J 7 bases, with 12 bases left between them. CDR3 length: 15 residues. Looked up from germline, CDR1 is KGHSH and CDR2 is LQKENI. The CDR3 DNA sequence: TGTGCCAGCTCACCATTAGACAGCCCCAATTCACCCCTCCACTTT. The encoded protein is CASSPLDSPNSPLHF.

This clone was seen only a few times. The gene calls are TRBV19 and TRBJ1-2, with D hard to call. The CDR3 is 13 amino acids. Germline assignment: CDR1 LNHDA and CDR2 SQIVND (reference sequence). Trimming cost V 0 bases and J 5 bases, with 7 bases left between them. As DNA, the CDR3 is TGTGCCAGTAGTATAGATTCCCTATATGGCTACACCTTC. This sequence encodes CASSIDSLYGYTF.

This clone was recorded a few times. V gene TRBV5-1 combines with J gene TRBJ1-2, with D perhaps matching TRBD1 (5 bases). V lost 0 bases to trimming and J lost 5 bases, with 11 bases between them. This CDR3 contains 14 residues. Germline CDR1 SGHRS, CDR2 YFSETQ. The chain's CDR3 is CASSLGQHSYGYTF. The CDR3 DNA sequence: TGCGCCAGCAGCTTGGGACAGCACTCTTATGGCTACACCTTC.

The chain recombines TRBV5-6 with TRBJ1-5, with TRBD1 as a possible D gene (5 bases). The V end lost 5 bases, the J end lost 2 bases, and 17 bases lay between the germline ends. The germline V gene encodes CDR1 SGHDT and CDR2 YYEEEE. The CDR3 consists of 16 residues. In DNA form, the CDR3 reads TGTGCCAGCAGTCACTGGAGGAGGGGTGGCAATCAGCCCCAGCATTTT. It is translated as CASSHWRRGGNQPQHF.

The CDR3 nucleotides are TGTGCCAGCAGTTCTCGCCAAGGGCGGGGGCAGCCCCAGCATTTT. This sequence encodes CASSSRQGRGQPQHF. V and J are TRBV6-6 and TRBJ1-5; D is perhaps TRBD1 (5 bases). The CDR3 runs 15 residues. CDR1 is MNHNY, CDR2 SVGAGI, per germline (reference sequence). Deletions cut 4 bases from V and 7 bases from J, with 17 bases between.

The chain joins TRBV4-1 to TRBJ2-2; 10 bases match TRBD2. The CDR3 is 16 residues long. Germline-derived CDR1 and CDR2 are MGHRA and YSYEKL. V shed 2 bases and J 6 bases; nucleotides not matched to a gene: 6. CDR3 nucleotides: TGCGCCAGCAGCCAACTAGCGGGGGCCCCTCCCGGGGAGCTGTTTTTT. Its protein product is CASSQLAGAPPGELFF.

The V call is TRBV2, the J call TRBJ2-3; a possible D gene is TRBD1 (6 bases). The CDR3 spans 15 residues. Trimming took off 0 bases at V and 7 bases at J, with 14 bases between the two ends. Germline V CDR1 and CDR2: SNHLY, FYNNEI. The CDR3 reads CASSEAGTGPYTQYF. CDR3 nucleotides: TGTGCCAGCAGTGAAGCGGGAACAGGGCCGTATACGCAGTATTTT.

This clone came up a few times. V gene TRBV19 combines with J gene TRBJ1-1; tentatively, D is TRBD1 (5 bases). Germline V gene data show CDR1 as LNHDA and CDR2 as SQIVND (reference sequence). CDR3 size: 13 residues. Trimming pared 1 base from V and 9 bases from J, leaving 12 bases between. CDR3 region: CASSIVSGTKAFF. The DNA for the CDR3 is TGTGCCAGTAGTATAGTTTCAGGGACTAAAGCTTTCTTT.

V and J are TRBV15 and TRBJ2-3; 9 positions match TRBD2. V was clipped by 0 bases and J by 6 bases; unmatched bases: 10. The V gene's germline CDR1 is LNHNV and CDR2 YYDKDF (reference sequence). This CDR3 comprises 17 residues. This chain's CDR3 is CATSRDNAGGPRDTQYF. CDR3 in DNA: TGTGCCACCAGCAGAGATAACGCGGGGGGGCCCAGGGATACGCAGTATTTT. The whole variable domain, filled in from reference TRBV15 and TRBJ2-3, reads DAMVIQNPRYQVTQFGKPVTLSCSQTLNHNVMYWYQQKSSQAPKLLFHYYDKDFNNEADTPDNFQSRRPNTSFCFLDIRSPGLGDTAMYLCATSRDNAGGPRDTQYFGPGTRLTVL.

The sample holds a few counts of this clone. The chain couples TRBV5-6 to TRBJ1-2; a weak D match, TRBD1 (5 bases). The CDR3 totals 14 residues. The germline CDR1 and CDR2 sequences are SGHDT and YYEEEE. Trimming removed 0 bases at V and 7 bases at J, with 13 bases between. CDR3 bases: TGTGCCAGCAGCTTGGGGCGTAGGGGAGGTGGCTACACCTTC. Encoded protein: CASSLGRRGGGYTF.

The DNA for the CDR3 is TGTGCCAGCAGTCGTCAGGGGGACACTGAAGCTTTCTTT. This sequence encodes CASSRQGDTEAFF. This chain uses TRBV6-6 with TRBJ1-1; 7 nucleotides match TRBD1. V shed 5 bases, J shed 3 bases, and the junction held 3 bases outside the gene matches. The CDR3 has 13 amino acids. The germline V gene encodes CDR1 MNHNY and CDR2 SVGAGI (reference sequence).

About this clone itself: One end of the junction varies from germline; a read error may be responsible. The rearrangement uses TRBV5-6 and TRBJ2-7; 9 bases map to TRBD2. Germline lookup yields CDR1 SGHDT and CDR2 YYEEEE. The CDR3 is 15 residues long. The CDR3 region has the DNA TGTGCCAGCAGCTTGTTCGGGACTAGCTCCCACGAGCAGTACTTC. Protein sequence: CASSLFGTSSHEQYF. The full variable domain, with the rest looked up from reference TRBV5-6 and TRBJ2-7, is DAGVTQSPTHLIKTRGQQVTLRCSPKSGHDTVSWYQQALGQGPQFIFQYYEEEERQRGNFPDRFSGHQFPNYSSELNVNALLLGDSALYLCASSLFGTSSHEQYFGPGTRLTVT.

The genes are TRBV29-1 and TRBJ1-1, with D possibly TRBD1 on 6 matching bases. Germline CDR1 and CDR2: SQVTM and ANQGSEA. The CDR3 has 13 residues. V lost 4 bases and J lost 3, with 12 bases in between. The CDR3 sequence is CSVAQGRDTEAFF. The DNA for the CDR3 is TGCAGCGTTGCGCAGGGGAGGGACACTGAAGCTTTCTTT.

This chain uses TRBV19 with TRBJ2-2, with TRBD2 identical over 9 bases. In germline, CDR1 is LNHDA, CDR2 SQIVND (reference sequence). With V trimmed by 4 bases and J by 5 bases, 11 bases remained unmatched. The CDR3 totals 17 residues. This chain's CDR3 is CASSTEKTSGRTGELFF. The CDR3 DNA sequence: TGTGCCAGTAGTACGGAAAAAACTAGCGGGCGTACCGGGGAGCTGTTTTTT.

The rearrangement links TRBV5-1 to TRBJ2-2; 11 bases are shared with TRBD1. With V trimmed by 4 bases and J by 6 bases, 8 bases remained unmatched. Germline CDR1 SGHRS, CDR2 YFSETQ. The CDR3 contains 16 residues. This CDR3 reads CASSIGTGGYAGELFF. The DNA for the CDR3 is TGCGCCAGCAGCATCGGGACAGGGGGTTATGCCGGGGAGCTGTTTTTT.

This clone was recorded a few times. The rearrangement links TRBV11-3 to TRBJ1-5; TRBD1 matches 7 bases. Unmatched junction bases numbered 13, after V lost 3 bases and J lost 5 bases. The germline V gene has CDR1 SGHNT and CDR2 YENEEA. CDR3 size: 17 residues. The CDR3 sequence: CASSFQHRGSTDQPQHF. For the CDR3, the DNA is TGTGCCAGCAGCTTCCAACACAGGGGAAGTACGGATCAGCCCCAGCATTTT.

The CDR3 sequence: CATSYTGGTEAFF. The CDR3, as DNA: TGTGCCACCAGTTATACAGGGGGCACTGAAGCTTTCTTT. This chain joins TRBV15 and TRBJ1-1; 8 positions agree with TRBD1. The CDR3 sequence is 13 residues long. The trim removed 6 bases at V and 4 bases at J, leaving 4 bases unmatched. Per the germline V gene, CDR1 is LNHNV and CDR2 is YYDKDF (reference sequence).

The CDR3, as DNA: TGTGCCAGCAGCGGGGGGGGGCGGTATCAGCCCCAGCATTTT. This encodes CASSGGGRYQPQHF. V and J are TRBV7-9 and TRBJ1-5, with D possibly TRBD1 on 6 matching bases. CDR3 length: 14 amino acids. Trimming removed 5 bases from V and 5 bases from J, with 13 bases in between. CDR1 and CDR2 from the germline V gene are SEHNR and FQNEAQ (reference sequence). Complete variable domain (other parts from reference TRBV7-9 and TRBJ1-5): DTGVSQNPRHKITKRGQNVTFRCDPISEHNRLYWYRQTLGQGPEFLTYFQNEAQLEKSRLLSDRFSAERPKGSFSTLEIQRTEQGDSAMYLCASSGGGRYQPQHFGDGTRLSIL.

The gene calls are TRBV6-5 and TRBJ1-2, with a weak D call TRBD1 (6 bases). Deletions cut 5 bases from V and 5 bases from J, with 12 bases between. This CDR3 spans 13 amino acids. Germline V gene sequence: CDR1 MNHEY, CDR2 SVGAGI. In DNA, the CDR3 is TGTGCCAGCAGTCCCCGGGACACTTATGGCTACACCTTC. This gives the protein CASSPRDTYGYTF.

The chain recombines TRBV25-1 with TRBJ2-7; D perhaps matches TRBD1 (6 bases). Trimming removed 1 base from V and 2 bases from J, with 21 bases in between. Germline CDR1 reads MGHDK; CDR2 reads SYGVNS. This CDR3 has 18 amino acids. CDR3 sequence: CASSEWGPTGNGAYEQYF. For the CDR3, the DNA is TGTGCCAGCAGTGAATGGGGACCAACAGGGAACGGGGCCTACGAGCAGTACTTC.

This clone was detected many times. The chain is built from TRBV5-1 and TRBJ2-7; TRBD2 matches 7 bases. The J segment lost 4 bases and the V segment lost 0 bases, leaving 4 bases of the junction unmatched. Germline lookup yields CDR1 SGHRS and CDR2 YFSETQ. The CDR3 consists of 14 residues. The CDR3 protein is CASSLGTSQYEQYF. CDR3 DNA sequence: TGCGCCAGCAGCTTGGGGACTAGTCAGTACGAGCAGTACTTC.

This chain links TRBV7-9 with TRBJ2-2; 10 nucleotides agree with TRBD1. Germline CDR1 reads SEHNR; CDR2 reads FQNEAQ (reference sequence). The V gene end was trimmed by 4 bases and the J gene end by 7 bases; junction bases not matched to a gene: 6. The CDR3 sequence is 15 residues long. The CDR3 bases are TGTGCCAGCAGCTGGACAGGGGGTATCGGCGGGGAGCTGTTTTTT. This translates into CASSWTGGIGGELFF.

This clone has a handful of counts. The V call is TRBV6-1, the J call TRBJ1-5; 7 bases line up with TRBD1. The CDR3 runs 17 residues. Germline values: CDR1 MNHNS, CDR2 SASEGT. V gave up 1 base and J gave up 1 base; unmatched junction bases: 7. The CDR3 loop reads CASSEVIGGRSNQPQHF. CDR3 DNA sequence: TGTGCCAGCAGTGAAGTGATAGGGGGCCGGAGCAATCAGCCCCAGCATTTT.

This clone was observed a handful of times. The chain links TRBV2 to TRBJ1-4, with D possibly being TRBD1 (5 bases). Deletions cut 8 bases from V and 2 bases from J, with 9 bases between. CDR1 is SNHLY and CDR2 is FYNNEI in the germline V gene. The CDR3 has 13 amino acids. The CDR3 region has the DNA TGTGCCAGCCTCCCAGGGACTAATGAAAAACTGTTTTTT. Protein product: CASLPGTNEKLFF. The whole variable domain, remainder taken from reference TRBV2 and TRBJ1-4, is EPEVTQTPSHQVTQMGQEVILRCVPISNHLYFYWYRQILGQKVEFLVSFYNNEISEKSEIFDDQFSVERPDGSNFTLKIRSTKLEDSAMYFCASLPGTNEKLFFGSGTQLSVL.